One and the same sample provided the 29 T cell receptor beta chains below, sequenced in a study of T cells after posttransplantation cyclophosphamide. The protocol was immunoSEQ multiplex PCR, while the TCRdb copy is restricted to in-frame clones and leaves out a portion. The sample has approximately 52,000 clones, more than 70% seen once; the top ten hold over 2.5%. Sequencing was carried out using PBMCs. Receptors originate from a man under 40 with a blood cancer, CMV-positive, and with a related stem cell donor.

This clone is a singleton in its sample. CDR3 amino acids: CAWREGEYGYTF. The CDR3 nucleotides are TGTGCCTGGAGGGAGGGAGAGTATGGCTACACCTTC. The chain links TRBV30 to TRBJ1-2; no reliable D call. The CDR3 covers 12 residues. Germline assignment: CDR1 GTSNPN and CDR2 SVGIG (reference sequence). The V end was cut by 3 bases, the J end by 5 bases, with 10 bases between.

This rearrangement joins TRBV5-1 to TRBJ1-1; D call uncertain. Germline lookup yields CDR1 SGHRS and CDR2 YFSETQ. V shed 4 bases and J shed 2 bases, with 12 bases lying between them. This CDR3 contains 14 residues. CDR3 in amino acids: CASSQFRVNTEAFF. Written as DNA, the CDR3 is TGCGCCAGCAGCCAATTCCGAGTTAACACTGAAGCTTTCTTT.

This sequence joins TRBV5-1 and TRBJ2-1; 9 bases align to TRBD1. V lost 1 base to trimming and J lost 8 bases; unmatched junction nucleotides: 7. The CDR3 runs 15 residues. CDR1 SGHRS and CDR2 YFSETQ come from the germline V gene. This chain's CDR3 is CASSLLRTGVDEQFF. The CDR3 bases are TGCGCCAGCAGCTTGTTAAGGACAGGGGTCGATGAGCAGTTCTTC.

In its sample, this clone was seen once. The rearrangement joins TRBV9 to TRBJ2-1, with TRBD2 identical over 11 bases. This CDR3 has 17 residues. J lost 7 bases, V lost 2 bases, and 11 bases had no gene match. Germline V gene sequence: CDR1 SGDLS, CDR2 YYNGEE. Here the CDR3 reads CASSVGPLAGGPNEQFF. The CDR3 nucleotides read TGTGCCAGCAGCGTCGGCCCTTTAGCGGGGGGGCCAAATGAGCAGTTCTTC. The entire variable domain, with the rest obtained from reference TRBV9 and TRBJ2-1, is as follows: DSGVTQTPKHLITATGQRVTLRCSPRSGDLSVYWYQQSLDQGLQFLIQYYNGEERAKGNILERFSAQQFPDLHSELNLSSLELGDSALYFCASSVGPLAGGPNEQFFGPGTRLTVL.

The chain's CDR3 is CASSVAGTGRVADTQYF. The DNA of the CDR3 is TGTGCCAGCAGCGTAGCTGGGACCGGGAGGGTCGCAGATACGCAGTATTTT. The chain employs TRBV9 and TRBJ2-3; 8 bases fit TRBD2. The CDR3 extends over 17 amino acids. V lost 0 bases and J lost 4; bases outside the gene matches: 10. Per germline, CDR1 SGDLS and CDR2 YYNGEE.

The genes are TRBV7-2 and TRBJ2-1; D remains ambiguous. V gave up 1 base and J gave up 7 bases, with 17 bases separating them. CDR1 and CDR2 (germline): SGHTA, FQGNSA. The CDR3 is 16 residues long. As DNA, the CDR3 is TGTGCCAGCAGCTTAGTGTCACCCAGATTTTTGAATGAGCAGTTCTTC. Translating gives CASSLVSPRFLNEQFF. The full variable domain, completed using reference TRBV7-2 and TRBJ2-1, is GAGVSQSPSNKVTEKGKDVELRCDPISGHTALYWYRQSLGQGLEFLIYFQGNSAPDKSGLPSDRFSAERTGGSVSTLTIQRTQQEDSAVYLCASSLVSPRFLNEQFFGPGTRLTVL.

V and J are TRBV2 and TRBJ2-2, with no clear D. V lost 3 bases to trimming and J lost 3 bases, with 8 bases between them. The CDR3 has 14 amino acids. Germline values: CDR1 SNHLY, CDR2 FYNNEI. The CDR3 nucleotides are TGTGCCAGCAGTGATCTTCGGGACACCGGGGAGCTGTTTTTT. It yields the protein CASSDLRDTGELFF.

This clone was recorded only once. V gene TRBV9 combines with J gene TRBJ2-1, with TRBD2 identical over 9 bases. V gave up 3 bases and J gave up 12 bases; unmatched junction bases: 16. Germline CDR1 and CDR2: SGDLS and YYNGEE. The length of the CDR3 is 16 residues. The CDR3 coding sequence is TGTGCCAGCAGCGGGGGGCGGGAGGGTCCTGGGTCCCGGCAGTTCTTC. This codes for CASSGGREGPGSRQFF.

V gene TRBV19 combines with J gene TRBJ1-5; TRBD1 might be the D (5 bases). Trimming left V 0 bases short and J 1 base short, with 10 bases between. Per the germline V gene, CDR1 is LNHDA and CDR2 is SQIVND (reference sequence). The CDR3 covers 16 residues. CDR3 coding DNA: TGTGCCAGTAGTATAGAGAACGGGGGGAGCAATCAGCCCCAGCATTTT. Encoded protein: CASSIENGGSNQPQHF.

The J gene is TRBJ2-1, the V gene TRBV5-4, with D unclear. Trimming stripped 0 bases from V and 0 bases from J, with 13 bases between. The CDR3 contains 17 residues. Looked up from germline, CDR1 is SGHNT and CDR2 is YYREEE (reference sequence). CDR3 residues: CASSLGYVTRSYNEQFF. DNA for the CDR3: TGTGCCAGCAGCTTGGGTTATGTTACTCGCTCCTACAATGAGCAGTTCTTC.

This sequence joins TRBV2 and TRBJ2-5; no definite D call. V was clipped by 7 bases and J by 1 base, with 16 bases between them. Germline V lookup: CDR1 SNHLY, CDR2 FYNNEI. The CDR3 has 15 amino acids. CDR3 protein: CASKTGFLSQETQYF. The CDR3 coding sequence is TGTGCCAGCAAAACGGGTTTTCTCAGCCAAGAGACCCAGTACTTC.

This chain links TRBV5-1 with TRBJ2-5; a possible D gene is TRBD1 (5 bases). V gave up 2 bases and J gave up 5 bases, with 13 bases separating them. CDR3 size: 14 residues. CDR1 and CDR2 from the germline V gene are SGHRS and YFSETQ. CDR3 sequence reads: CASSLGETEETQYF. The DNA of the CDR3 is TGCGCCAGCAGCTTAGGGGAAACGGAGGAGACCCAGTACTTC.

This chain uses TRBV27 with TRBJ2-1; 11 bases map to TRBD1. This CDR3 contains 15 residues. Trimming removed 6 bases from V and 4 bases from J; junction bases left unmatched: 5. Germline V CDR1 and CDR2: MNHEY, SMNVEV (reference sequence). The CDR3: CASSRGQGVYNEQFF. The CDR3 nucleotides are TGTGCCAGCAGCCGGGGACAGGGGGTATACAATGAGCAGTTCTTC.

The chain carries TRBV28 and TRBJ1-1; tentative D call: TRBD1 (6 bases). CDR1 and CDR2 (germline): MDHEN, SYDVKM. Trimming took 6 bases from V and 4 from J, leaving 18 bases between them. The CDR3 spans 15 residues. CDR3 nucleotide sequence: TGTGCCAGCAGACCTCCGAGGGGGATTAGCACTGAAGCTTTCTTT. Translation: CASRPPRGISTEAFF.

The chain couples TRBV9 to TRBJ2-1; D possibly corresponds to TRBD2 (5 bases). Trimming cost V 0 bases and J 0 bases, with 10 bases left between them. Germline CDR1 is SGDLS and CDR2 is YYNGEE. The CDR3 spans 16 residues. The CDR3 sequence is CASSVGVGSSYNEQFF. Here the CDR3 DNA reads TGTGCCAGCAGCGTAGGAGTTGGGAGCTCCTACAATGAGCAGTTCTTC.

V gene TRBV28 combines with J gene TRBJ2-2, with 11 bases lining up with TRBD2. Germline V CDR1 and CDR2: MDHEN, SYDVKM. V gave up 2 bases and J gave up 5 bases; unmatched junction bases: 4. This CDR3 has 16 amino acids. CDR3 sequence (DNA): TGTGCCAGCAGTTTAATTCTAGCGGGAGGTACCGGGGAGCTGTTTTTT. Encoded protein: CASSLILAGGTGELFF.

The chain uses TRBV7-8 and TRBJ2-7; D unclear. CDR1 SGHVS and CDR2 FQNEAQ come from the germline V gene. The CDR3 contains 13 residues. Trimming left V 1 base short and J 7 bases short, with 11 bases between. The CDR3 DNA reads TGTGCCAGCAGCTTAGAACCGTATACTGAGCAGTACTTC. Amino acid sequence: CASSLEPYTEQYF.

This clone has just one count. The CDR3 DNA sequence: TGTGCCTGGAGTGTACGGTCGATCTCGAACACTGAAGCTTTCTTT. It translates to CAWSVRSISNTEAFF. The chain links TRBV30 to TRBJ1-1; no reliable D call. CDR3 length equals 15 residues. CDR1 is GTSNPN, CDR2 SVGIG, per germline (reference sequence). Trimming removed 0 bases at V and 1 base at J, with 12 bases between.

This chain links TRBV5-1 with TRBJ2-1, with 8 nucleotides matching TRBD2. CDR1 is SGHRS, CDR2 YFSETQ, per germline. V lost 3 bases and J lost 9; bases outside the gene matches: 14. The CDR3 sequence is 16 residues long. DNA for the CDR3: TGCGCCAGCAGCTACTTAGCGGGGAGCCCCGGCGGTGAGCAGTTCTTC. This codes for CASSYLAGSPGGEQFF.

The chain combines TRBV18 with TRBJ1-5; TRBD1 is a possible D gene (6 bases). The CDR3 consists of 12 residues. Germline CDR1 reads KGHSH; CDR2 reads LQKENI. Trimming took 6 bases from V and 4 from J, leaving 7 bases between them. This CDR3 is CASSQGNQPQHF. In DNA, the CDR3 is TGTGCCAGCTCTCAGGGGAATCAGCCCCAGCATTTT.

The chain combines TRBV2 with TRBJ1-1; possibly TRBD1 for D (5 bases). This CDR3 is 12 amino acids long. With 7 bases removed from V and 3 bases from J, the gap between germline ends came to 9 bases. Germline CDR1 SNHLY, CDR2 FYNNEI. CDR3 in DNA: TGTGCCAGCAAATGGACACACACTGAAGCTTTCTTT. The encoded protein is CASKWTHTEAFF.

The chain couples TRBV30 to TRBJ1-3; D unclear. Germline-derived CDR1 and CDR2 are GTSNPN and SVGIG (reference sequence). The length of the CDR3 is 11 residues. Between the trimmed V and J ends, which lost 3 bases and 3 bases, there was a span of 3 bases. This CDR3 reads CAWRYGNTIYF. The CDR3 DNA follows: TGTGCCTGGAGATATGGAAACACCATATATTTT.

The J gene is TRBJ2-7, the V gene TRBV11-3; tentatively, D is TRBD2 (6 bases). The CDR3 has 12 residues. Trimming took off 5 bases at V and 6 bases at J, with 11 bases between the two ends. The germline gives CDR1 SGHNT, CDR2 YENEEA. The DNA for the CDR3 is TGTGCCAGCAGCGGGCCTAGCGCCGAGCAGTACTTC. Amino acids: CASSGPSAEQYF. Full variable domain (remainder filled in from reference TRBV11-3 and TRBJ2-7): EAGVVQSPRYKIIEKKQPVAFWCNPISGHNTLYWYLQNLGQGPELLIRYENEEAVDDSQLPKDRFSAERLKGVDSTLKIQPAELGDSAVYLCASSGPSAEQYFGPGTRLTVT.

The chain recombines TRBV10-3 with TRBJ1-3; D is undetermined. Trimming cost V 0 bases and J 0 bases, with 6 bases left between them. The germline V gene encodes CDR1 ENHRY and CDR2 SYGVKD. The CDR3 sequence is 15 residues long. The CDR3 here is CAISESGLSGNTIYF. CDR3 coding DNA: TGTGCCATCAGTGAGTCGGGCCTCTCTGGAAACACCATATATTTT.

This clone was detected only a few times. The chain carries TRBV10-1 and TRBJ2-3; a possible D gene is TRBD1 (6 bases). In germline, CDR1 is WNHNN, CDR2 SYGVQD (reference sequence). This CDR3 is built from 15 residues. Trimming shortened V by 6 bases and J by 6 bases, and 19 bases separated the two germline ends. The CDR3 loop is CASSARQVVEDTQYF. The CDR3 DNA follows: TGCGCCAGCAGCGCCAGACAGGTTGTAGAGGATACGCAGTATTTT.

The rearrangement joins TRBV7-6 to TRBJ2-7, with D tentatively TRBD1 (6 bases). The germline gives CDR1 SGHVS, CDR2 FNYEAQ. The germline V and J ends were trimmed by 6 bases and 3 bases, with 12 bases remaining between them. The CDR3 has 13 amino acids. The DNA of the CDR3 is TGTGCCAGCAGTACAGGGATTCTCTACGAGCAGTACTTC. Its translation: CASSTGILYEQYF.

The V and J genes are TRBV27 and TRBJ1-2, with D tentatively TRBD1 (6 bases). The CDR3 is made up of 13 amino acids. CDR1 MNHEY and CDR2 SMNVEV come from the germline V gene (reference sequence). V lost 6 bases and J 2 bases, leaving 10 bases between the germline ends. CDR3 bases: TGTGCCAGCAGAAACGGACAGAACTATGGCTACACCTTC. Amino acids: CASRNGQNYGYTF.

The genes are TRBV11-1 and TRBJ1-1; a possible D gene is TRBD1 (6 bases). The CDR3 totals 13 residues. The germline V gene encodes CDR1 SGHAT and CDR2 FQDESV (reference sequence). Trimming removed 6 bases at V and 1 base at J, with 9 bases between. CDR3 coding DNA: TGTGCCAGCAGACTGGGACAGAACACTGAAGCTTTCTTT. This gives the protein CASRLGQNTEAFF.

The chain carries TRBV29-1 and TRBJ2-1; weak D call: TRBD2 (6 bases). Per germline, CDR1 SQVTM and CDR2 ANQGSEA. The V and J ends lost 4 bases and 6 bases respectively, with 10 bases between them. There are 12 residues in the CDR3. CDR3 residues: CSVGPGGNEQFF. The CDR3 DNA reads as TGCAGCGTTGGCCCCGGGGGCAATGAGCAGTTCTTC.